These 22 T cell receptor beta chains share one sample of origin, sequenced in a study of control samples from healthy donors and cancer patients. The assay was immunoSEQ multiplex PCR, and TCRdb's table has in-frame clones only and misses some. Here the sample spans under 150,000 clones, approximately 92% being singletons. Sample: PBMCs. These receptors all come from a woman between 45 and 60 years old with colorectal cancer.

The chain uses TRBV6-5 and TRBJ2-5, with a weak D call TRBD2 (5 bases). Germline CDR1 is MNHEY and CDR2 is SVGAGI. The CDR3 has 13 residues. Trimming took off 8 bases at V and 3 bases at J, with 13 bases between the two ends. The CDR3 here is CASGELEEETQYF. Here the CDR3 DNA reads TGTGCCAGCGGGGAACTAGAAGAAGAGACCCAGTACTTC.

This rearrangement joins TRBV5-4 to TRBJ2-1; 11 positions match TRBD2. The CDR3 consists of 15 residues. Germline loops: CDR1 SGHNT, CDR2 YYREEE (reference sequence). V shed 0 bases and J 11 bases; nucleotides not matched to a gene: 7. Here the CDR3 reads CASSLELAGANKQFF. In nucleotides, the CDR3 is TGTGCCAGCAGCTTGGAACTAGCGGGGGCTAACAAGCAGTTCTTC.

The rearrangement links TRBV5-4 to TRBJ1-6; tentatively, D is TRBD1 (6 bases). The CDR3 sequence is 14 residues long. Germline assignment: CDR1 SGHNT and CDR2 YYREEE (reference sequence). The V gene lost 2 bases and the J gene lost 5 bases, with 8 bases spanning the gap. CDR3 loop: CASSLGGNNSPLHF. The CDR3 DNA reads TGTGCCAGCAGCTTAGGGGGTAATAATTCACCCCTCCACTTT.

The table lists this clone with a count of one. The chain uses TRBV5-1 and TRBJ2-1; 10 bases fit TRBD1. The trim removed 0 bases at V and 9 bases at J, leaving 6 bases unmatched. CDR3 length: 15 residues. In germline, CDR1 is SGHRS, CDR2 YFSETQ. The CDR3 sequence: CASSLAGQGSREQFF. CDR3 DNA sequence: TGCGCCAGCAGCTTGGCGGGACAGGGGTCGCGTGAGCAGTTCTTC.

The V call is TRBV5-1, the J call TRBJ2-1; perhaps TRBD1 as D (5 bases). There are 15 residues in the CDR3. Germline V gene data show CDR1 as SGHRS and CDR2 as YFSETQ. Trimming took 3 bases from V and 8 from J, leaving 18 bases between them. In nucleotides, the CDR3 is TGCGCCAGCAGCTCTAATACAGGCCCCGGCGATGAGCAGTTCTTC. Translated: CASSSNTGPGDEQFF.

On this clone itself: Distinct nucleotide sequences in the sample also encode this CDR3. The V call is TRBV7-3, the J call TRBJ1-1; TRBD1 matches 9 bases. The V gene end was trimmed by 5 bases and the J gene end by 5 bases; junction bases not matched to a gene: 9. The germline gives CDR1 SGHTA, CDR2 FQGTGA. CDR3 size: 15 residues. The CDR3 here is CASSKTGGPGTEAFF. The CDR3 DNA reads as TGTGCCAGCAGCAAGACAGGGGGTCCAGGGACTGAAGCTTTCTTT. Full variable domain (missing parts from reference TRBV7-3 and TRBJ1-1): GAGVSQTPSNKVTEKGKYVELRCDPISGHTALYWYRQSLGQGPEFLIYFQGTGAADDSGLPNDRFFAVRPEGSVSTLKIQRTERGDSAVYLCASSKTGGPGTEAFFGQGTRLTVV.

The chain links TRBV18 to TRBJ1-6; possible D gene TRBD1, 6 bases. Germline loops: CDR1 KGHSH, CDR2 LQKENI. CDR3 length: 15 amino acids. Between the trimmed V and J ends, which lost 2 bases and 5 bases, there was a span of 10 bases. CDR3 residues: CASSPSQGNNSPLHF. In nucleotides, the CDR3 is TGTGCCAGCTCACCATCACAGGGAAATAATTCACCCCTCCACTTT.

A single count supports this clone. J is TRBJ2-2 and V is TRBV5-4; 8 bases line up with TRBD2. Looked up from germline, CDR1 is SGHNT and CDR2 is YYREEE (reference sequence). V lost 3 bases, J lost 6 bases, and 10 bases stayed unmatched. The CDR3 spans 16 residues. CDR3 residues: CASSSAGSGAAGELFF. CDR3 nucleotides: TGTGCCAGCAGCTCGGCTGGTAGCGGGGCGGCCGGGGAGCTGTTTTTT.

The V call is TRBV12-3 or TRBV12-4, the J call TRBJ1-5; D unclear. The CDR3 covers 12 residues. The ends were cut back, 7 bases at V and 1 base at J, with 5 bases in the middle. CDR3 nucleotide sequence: TGTGCCAGCACCCGCAGCAATCAGCCCCAGCATTTT. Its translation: CASTRSNQPQHF.

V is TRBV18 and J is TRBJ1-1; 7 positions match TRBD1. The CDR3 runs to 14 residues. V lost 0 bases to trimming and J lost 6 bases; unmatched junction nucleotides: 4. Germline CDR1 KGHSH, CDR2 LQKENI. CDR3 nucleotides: TGTGCCAGCTCACCACCGGGACAGCGGGCTGAAGCTTTCTTT. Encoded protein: CASSPPGQRAEAFF.

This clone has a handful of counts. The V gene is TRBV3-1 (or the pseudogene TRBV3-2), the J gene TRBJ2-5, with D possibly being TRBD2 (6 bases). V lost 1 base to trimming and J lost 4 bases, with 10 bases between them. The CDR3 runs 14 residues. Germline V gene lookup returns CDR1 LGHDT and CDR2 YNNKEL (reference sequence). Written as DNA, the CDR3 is TGTGCCAGCAGCCAAGTAGGAGGGGTAGAGACCCAGTACTTC. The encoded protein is CASSQVGGVETQYF.

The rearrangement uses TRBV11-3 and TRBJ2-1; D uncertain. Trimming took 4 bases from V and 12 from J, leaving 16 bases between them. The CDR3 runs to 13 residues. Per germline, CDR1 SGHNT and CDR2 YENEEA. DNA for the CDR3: TGTGCCAGCAGCTCCCCGACGGCAAAGGGGCAGTTCTTC. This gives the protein CASSSPTAKGQFF.

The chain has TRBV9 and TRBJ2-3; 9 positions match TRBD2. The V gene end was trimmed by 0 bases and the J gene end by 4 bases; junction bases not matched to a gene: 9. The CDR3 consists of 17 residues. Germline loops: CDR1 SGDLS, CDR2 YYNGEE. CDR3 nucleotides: TGTGCCAGCAGCGTAGCGGCCCACGCGGGGGGGGCAGATACGCAGTATTTT. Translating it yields CASSVAAHAGGADTQYF.

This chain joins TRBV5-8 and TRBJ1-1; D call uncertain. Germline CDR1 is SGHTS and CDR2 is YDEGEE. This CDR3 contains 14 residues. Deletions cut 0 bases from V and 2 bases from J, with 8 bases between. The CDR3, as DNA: TGTGCCAGCAGCTTGGGGGTCCTTAACACTGAAGCTTTCTTT. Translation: CASSLGVLNTEAFF.

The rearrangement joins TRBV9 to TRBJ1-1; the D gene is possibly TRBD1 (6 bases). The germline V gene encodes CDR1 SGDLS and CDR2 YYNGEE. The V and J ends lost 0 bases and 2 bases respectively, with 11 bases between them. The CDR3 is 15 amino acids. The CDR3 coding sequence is TGTGCCAGCAGCGTAGTGGACAGCCAAAACACTGAAGCTTTCTTT. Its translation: CASSVVDSQNTEAFF.

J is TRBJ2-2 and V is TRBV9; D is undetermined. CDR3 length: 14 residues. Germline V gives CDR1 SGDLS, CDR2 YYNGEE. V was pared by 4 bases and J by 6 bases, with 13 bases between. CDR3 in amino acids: CASSPTPIPGELFF. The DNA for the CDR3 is TGTGCCAGCAGCCCTACCCCCATACCCGGGGAGCTGTTTTTT.

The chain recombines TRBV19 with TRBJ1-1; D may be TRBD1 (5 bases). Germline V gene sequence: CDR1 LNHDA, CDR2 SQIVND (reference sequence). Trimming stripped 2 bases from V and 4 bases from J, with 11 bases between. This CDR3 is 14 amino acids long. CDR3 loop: CASSITLRGTEAFF. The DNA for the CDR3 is TGTGCCAGTAGTATAACTTTAAGGGGCACTGAAGCTTTCTTT.

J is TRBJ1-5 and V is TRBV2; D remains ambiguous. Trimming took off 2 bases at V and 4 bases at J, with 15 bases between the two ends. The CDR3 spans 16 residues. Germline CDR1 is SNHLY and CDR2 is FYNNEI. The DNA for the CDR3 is TGTGCCAGCAGTGAATTCCGATCGGCTAGTAATCAGCCCCAGCATTTT. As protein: CASSEFRSASNQPQHF.

CDR3 loop: CASSFLPGGSEKLFF. The CDR3 bases are TGTGCCAGCAGTTTTCTCCCAGGGGGTAGCGAAAAACTGTTTTTT. This chain links TRBV27 with TRBJ1-4, with 7 bases aligning to TRBD1. V lost 3 bases, J lost 8 bases, and 9 bases stayed unmatched. This CDR3 has 15 amino acids. CDR1 and CDR2 from the germline V gene are MNHEY and SMNVEV (reference sequence).

CDR3 nucleotides: TGTGCCAGTACCCCGGGTCCCCGAGGGCCCCAGCATTTT. Residues: CASTPGPRGPQHF. The chain links TRBV27 to TRBJ1-5; D call uncertain. The CDR3 extends over 13 amino acids. Trimming pared 9 bases from V and 9 bases from J, leaving 18 bases between. CDR1 is MNHEY, CDR2 SMNVEV, per germline (reference sequence).

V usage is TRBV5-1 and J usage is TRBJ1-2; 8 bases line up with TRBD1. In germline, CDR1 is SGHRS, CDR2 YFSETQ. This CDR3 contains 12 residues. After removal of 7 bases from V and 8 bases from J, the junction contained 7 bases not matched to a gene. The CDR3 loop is CASSGQGLGYTF. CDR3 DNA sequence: TGCGCCAGCTCTGGACAGGGTTTAGGCTACACCTTC.

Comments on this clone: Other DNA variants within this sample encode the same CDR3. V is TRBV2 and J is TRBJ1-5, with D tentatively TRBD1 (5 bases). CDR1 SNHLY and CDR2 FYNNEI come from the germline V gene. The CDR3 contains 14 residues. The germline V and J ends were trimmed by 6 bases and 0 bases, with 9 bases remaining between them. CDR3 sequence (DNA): TGTGCCAGCAGCGAGACAGATAGCAATCAGCCCCAGCATTTT. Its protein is CASSETDSNQPQHF.